This passage covers 15 T cell receptor beta chains from one sample sequenced in a study of T cell repertoires in cytomegalovirus infection. The antigens these receptors bind are not known. TCRdb fed the reads into MiXCR, producing one record per CDR3 protein. Seen here are hundreds of thousands of distinct CDR3 sequences, approximately 31% observed once, and the top ten hold 13%. The source was cultured CD8+ T cells from PBMCs, collected from culture after CMV antigen stimulation. These receptors originate from a human donor in good health (CMV status not recorded). Some clones in this sample may be carry-over from other donors' samples.

To note about this clonotype: This clone may be a read error of a much larger clone one base away. This rearrangement joins TRBV27 to TRBJ1-2; D is possibly TRBD1 (6 bases). Germline-derived CDR1 and CDR2 are MNHEY and SMNVEV (reference sequence). CDR3 length equals 13 residues. The CDR3 bases are TGTGTCAGCAGTTTTGGGGGCGGCTATGGCTACACCTTC. Translation: CVSSFGGGYGYTF.

V gene TRBV9 combines with J gene TRBJ1-6; D is perhaps TRBD1 (5 bases). CDR1 SGDLS and CDR2 YYNGEE come from the germline V gene. Deletions cut 3 bases from V and 2 bases from J, with 15 bases between. The CDR3 totals 17 residues. CDR3 in DNA: TGTGCCAGCAGCGAGGGGACCGACAGAGCCTATAATTCACCCCTCCACTTT. This translates into CASSEGTDRAYNSPLHF.

The J gene is TRBJ1-2, the V gene TRBV2; maybe TRBD1 (5 bases). Germline CDR1 reads SNHLY; CDR2 reads FYNNEI. The germline V and J ends were trimmed by 3 bases and 2 bases, with 10 bases remaining between them. This CDR3 contains 14 residues. CDR3 nucleotides: TGTGCCAGCAGTGAGTCAGGGAAGAACTATGGCTACACCTTC. It translates to CASSESGKNYGYTF.

Ten or more counts support this clonotype. The chain employs TRBV7-8 and TRBJ1-6, with TRBD1 matching over 7 bases. The J segment lost 7 bases and the V segment lost 5 bases, leaving 8 bases of the junction unmatched. The CDR3 length is 15 residues. Germline V gives CDR1 SGHVS, CDR2 FQNEAQ. CDR3 residues: CASSQRTGPNSPLHF. The CDR3 nucleotides are TGTGCCAGCAGCCAGAGGACAGGACCCAATTCACCCCTCCACTTT.

The chain links TRBV4-1 to TRBJ1-2; D remains unclear. This CDR3 comprises 15 residues. V dropped 3 bases and J dropped 2 bases, with 13 bases sitting between them. The germline gives CDR1 MGHRA, CDR2 YSYEKL. CDR3 nucleotides: TGCGCCAGCAGCCAGGTCGTTGGACGCAACTATGGCTACACCTTC. The encoded protein is CASSQVVGRNYGYTF.

The CDR3 here is CASSLWSGTDTQYF. The CDR3, as DNA: TGTGCCAGCAGTTTATGGAGTGGCACAGATACGCAGTATTTT. The V gene is TRBV27, the J gene TRBJ2-3, with no clear D. The CDR3 extends over 14 amino acids. Germline-derived CDR1 and CDR2 are MNHEY and SMNVEV (reference sequence). The V gene lost 1 base and the J gene lost 1 base, with 6 bases spanning the gap.

The chain uses TRBV29-1 and TRBJ1-1; 8 nucleotides match TRBD1. CDR1 is SQVTM and CDR2 is ANQGSEA in the germline V gene. CDR3 length equals 16 residues. J gave up 0 bases and V 6 bases, and 12 bases lay outside the gene matches. CDR3 coding DNA: TGCAGCGTGCGTACCGACAGGGGCGGGATGAACACTGAAGCTTTCTTT. This sequence encodes CSVRTDRGGMNTEAFF.

This clonotype has just a few counts. The chain carries TRBV27 and TRBJ1-2; a weak D match, TRBD1 (5 bases). In germline, CDR1 is MNHEY, CDR2 SMNVEV (reference sequence). The CDR3 has 13 residues. The germline V and J ends were trimmed by 2 bases and 7 bases, with 11 bases remaining between them. Here the CDR3 DNA reads TGTGCCAGCAGTTTAAATGTCGACAGTGGCTACACCTTC. It is translated as CASSLNVDSGYTF.

CDR3 loop: CASSLGTSVDNEQFF. The CDR3, as DNA: TGTGCCAGCAGCTTAGGGACTAGCGTTGACAATGAGCAGTTCTTC. The J gene is TRBJ2-1, the V gene TRBV7-6; TRBD2 agrees at 9 bases. In germline, CDR1 is SGHVS, CDR2 FNYEAQ. V lost 1 base, J lost 5 bases, and 3 bases stayed unmatched. The CDR3 consists of 15 residues. The full variable domain, with the rest looked up from reference TRBV7-6 and TRBJ2-1, is GAGVSQSPRYKVTKRGQDVALRCDPISGHVSLYWYRQALGQGPEFLTYFNYEAQQDKSGLPNDRFSAERPEGSISTLTIQRTEQRDSAMYRCASSLGTSVDNEQFFGPGTRLTVL.

Concerning this clonotype itself: The germline gene is not matched at one end of the junction; a read error may be the cause. This chain connects TRBV27 to TRBJ1-2, with a weak D call TRBD1 (6 bases). CDR3 length: 14 residues. CDR1 is MNHEY, CDR2 SMNVEV, per germline (reference sequence). The CDR3 DNA is TGTGCCGGCAGTTTAACCGGGACACTGTATGGCTACACCTTC. Translated, it gives CAGSLTGTLYGYTF.

The chain links TRBV7-8 to TRBJ1-6; D gene unclear. Germline V gene lookup returns CDR1 SGHVS and CDR2 FQNEAQ. This CDR3 comprises 16 residues. The V end was cut by 2 bases, the J end by 4 bases, with 12 bases between. CDR3 in DNA: TGTGCCAGCAGCTTACGGACCGATCGTTATAATTCACCCCTCCACTTT. Translating it yields CASSLRTDRYNSPLHF. Based on the CDR3 plus reference TRBV7-8 and TRBJ1-6, the full variable domain is GAGVSQSPRYKVAKRGQDVALRCDPISGHVSLFWYQQALGQGPEFLTYFQNEAQLDKSGLPSDRFFAERPEGSVSTLKIQRTQQEDSAVYLCASSLRTDRYNSPLHFGNGTRLTVT.

The V call is TRBV19, the J call TRBJ2-7; D unclear. The CDR3 consists of 12 residues. V lost 5 bases and J lost 7, with 12 bases in between. Germline V lookup: CDR1 LNHDA, CDR2 SQIVND (reference sequence). The CDR3 region is CASSVGLGEQYV. CDR3 DNA sequence: TGTGCCAGTAGTGTCGGCCTAGGGGAGCAGTACGTC.

This clonotype has only a few counts. The rearrangement uses TRBV7-9 and TRBJ2-5; D uncertain. With 7 bases removed from V and 5 bases from J, the gap between germline ends came to 14 bases. This CDR3 spans 13 amino acids. Per the germline V gene, CDR1 is SEHNR and CDR2 is FQNEAQ (reference sequence). CDR3 amino acids: CASNPNLQETQYF. In nucleotides, the CDR3 is TGTGCCAGCAATCCAAACCTACAGGAGACCCAGTACTTC.

This rearrangement joins TRBV27 to TRBJ1-2, with D maybe TRBD1 (6 bases). Germline loops: CDR1 MNHEY, CDR2 SMNVEV (reference sequence). The CDR3 totals 14 residues. V shed 5 bases and J shed 2 bases, with 12 bases lying between them. The CDR3 here is CASSTHRENYGYTF. CDR3 nucleotide sequence: TGTGCCAGCAGTACCCACAGGGAAAACTATGGCTACACCTTC.

The chain carries TRBV7-9 and TRBJ2-6, with D perhaps TRBD1 (5 bases). This CDR3 has 19 residues. Germline loops: CDR1 SEHNR, CDR2 FQNEAQ (reference sequence). Between the trimmed V and J ends, which lost 1 base and 0 bases, there was a span of 16 bases. CDR3 protein: CASSLVTGVISSGANVLTF. The DNA for the CDR3 is TGTGCCAGCAGCTTAGTAACAGGAGTTATTAGCTCTGGGGCCAACGTCCTGACTTTC.